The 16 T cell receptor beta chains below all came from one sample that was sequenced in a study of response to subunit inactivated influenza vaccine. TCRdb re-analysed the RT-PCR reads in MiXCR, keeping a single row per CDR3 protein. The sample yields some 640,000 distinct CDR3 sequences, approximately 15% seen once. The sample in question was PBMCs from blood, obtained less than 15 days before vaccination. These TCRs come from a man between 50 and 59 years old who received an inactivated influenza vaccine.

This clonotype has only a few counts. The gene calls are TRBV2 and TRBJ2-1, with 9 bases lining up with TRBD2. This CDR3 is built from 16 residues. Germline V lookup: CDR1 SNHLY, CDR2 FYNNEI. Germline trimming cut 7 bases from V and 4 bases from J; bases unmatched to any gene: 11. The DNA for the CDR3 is TGTGCCAGCAAACGGGTTCTAGCGGGGTTTTACAATGAGCAGTTCTTC. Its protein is CASKRVLAGFYNEQFF.

CDR3 loop: CASALAYEQFF. As DNA, the CDR3 is TGTGCCAGTGCGCTAGCGTATGAGCAGTTCTTC. The chain joins TRBV2 to TRBJ2-1; D possibly corresponds to TRBD2 (6 bases). The CDR3 has 11 residues. V lost 9 bases and J lost 8, with 11 bases in between. The germline V gene encodes CDR1 SNHLY and CDR2 FYNNEI.

In DNA, the CDR3 is TGCAGTCCCACCCGGCGGTCCGGGGTGGATACGCAGTATTTT. As protein: CSPTRRSGVDTQYF. The gene calls are TRBV20-1 and TRBJ2-3; D may be TRBD2 (5 bases). The CDR3 runs 14 residues. The V end lost 8 bases, the J end lost 6 bases, and 21 bases lay between the germline ends. CDR1 is DFQATT, CDR2 SNEGSKA, per germline (reference sequence).

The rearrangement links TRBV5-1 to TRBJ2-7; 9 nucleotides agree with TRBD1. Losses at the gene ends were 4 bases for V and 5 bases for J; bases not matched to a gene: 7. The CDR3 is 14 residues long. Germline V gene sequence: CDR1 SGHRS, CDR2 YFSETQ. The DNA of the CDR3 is TGCGCCAGCAGCGTCCGGGACAGGGACCACGAGCAGTACTTC. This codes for CASSVRDRDHEQYF. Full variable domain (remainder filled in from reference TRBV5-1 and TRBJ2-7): KAGVTQTPRYLIKTRGQQVTLSCSPISGHRSVSWYQQTPGQGLQFLFEYFSETQRNKGNFPGRFSGRQFSNSRSEMNVSTLELGDSALYLCASSVRDRDHEQYFGPGTRLTVT.

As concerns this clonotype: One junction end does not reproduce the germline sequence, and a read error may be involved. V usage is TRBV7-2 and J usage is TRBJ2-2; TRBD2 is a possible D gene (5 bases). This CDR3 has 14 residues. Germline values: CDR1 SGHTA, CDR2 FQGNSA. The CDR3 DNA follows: TGTGCCAGCAGCTTAAATTGGAGCACCGGGGAGCTGGTTTTT. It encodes CASSLNWSTGELVF.

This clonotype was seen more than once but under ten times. Here the CDR3 DNA reads TGCAGTGCTATAAAGGGGCCCGAGCAGTACTTC. Protein: CSAIKGPEQYF. V gene TRBV20-1 combines with J gene TRBJ2-7, with D perhaps TRBD1 (5 bases). The CDR3 is 11 residues long. V was clipped by 4 bases and J by 6 bases, with 10 bases between them. Germline assignment: CDR1 DFQATT and CDR2 SNEGSKA (reference sequence).

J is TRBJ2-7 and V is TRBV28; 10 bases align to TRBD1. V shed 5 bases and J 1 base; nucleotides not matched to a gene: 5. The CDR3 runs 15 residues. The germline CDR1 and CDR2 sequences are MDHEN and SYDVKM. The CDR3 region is CASSTPDRGSYEQYF. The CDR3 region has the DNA TGTGCCAGCAGTACGCCGGACAGGGGGTCCTACGAGCAGTACTTC.

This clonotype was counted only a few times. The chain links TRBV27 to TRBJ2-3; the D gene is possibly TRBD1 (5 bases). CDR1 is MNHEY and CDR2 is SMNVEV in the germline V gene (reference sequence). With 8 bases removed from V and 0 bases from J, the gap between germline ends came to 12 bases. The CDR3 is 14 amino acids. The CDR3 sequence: CASAWGDSTDTQYF. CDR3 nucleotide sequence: TGTGCCAGCGCCTGGGGCGATAGCACAGATACGCAGTATTTT.

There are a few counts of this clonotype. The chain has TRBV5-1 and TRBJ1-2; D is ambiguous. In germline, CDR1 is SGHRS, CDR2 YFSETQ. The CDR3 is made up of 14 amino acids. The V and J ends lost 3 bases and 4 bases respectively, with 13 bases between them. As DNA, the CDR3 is TGCGCCAGCAGCTCCGGGCAGAGCGGCTATGGCTACACCTTC. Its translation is CASSSGQSGYGYTF.

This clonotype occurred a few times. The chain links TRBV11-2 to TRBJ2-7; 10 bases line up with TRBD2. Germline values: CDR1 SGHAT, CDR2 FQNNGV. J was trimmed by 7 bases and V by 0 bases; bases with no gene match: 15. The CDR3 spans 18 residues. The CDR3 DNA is TGTGCCAGCAGCTTAGATAGTACGCTAGCGGGGGCCCGCGGAGAGCAGTACTTC. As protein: CASSLDSTLAGARGEQYF.

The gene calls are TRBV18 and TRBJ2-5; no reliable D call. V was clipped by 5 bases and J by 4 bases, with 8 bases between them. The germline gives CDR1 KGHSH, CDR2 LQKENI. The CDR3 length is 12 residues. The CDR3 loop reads CASSGIGETQYF. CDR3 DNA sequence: TGTGCCAGCTCAGGAATTGGAGAGACCCAGTACTTC.

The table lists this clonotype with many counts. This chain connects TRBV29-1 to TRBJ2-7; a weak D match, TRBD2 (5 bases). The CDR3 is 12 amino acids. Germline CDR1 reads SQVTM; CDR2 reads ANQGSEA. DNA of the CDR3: TGCCATAAAACGGAGGCACAGTACGAGCAGTACTTC. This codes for CHKTEAQYEQYF.

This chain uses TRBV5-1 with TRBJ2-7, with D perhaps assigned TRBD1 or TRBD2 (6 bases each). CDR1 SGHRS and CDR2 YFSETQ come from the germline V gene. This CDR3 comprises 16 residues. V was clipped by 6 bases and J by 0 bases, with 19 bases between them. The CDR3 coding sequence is TGCGCCAGCACCAACGAGGGCGGAGGGGGCTCCTACGAGCAGTACTTC. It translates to CASTNEGGGGSYEQYF.

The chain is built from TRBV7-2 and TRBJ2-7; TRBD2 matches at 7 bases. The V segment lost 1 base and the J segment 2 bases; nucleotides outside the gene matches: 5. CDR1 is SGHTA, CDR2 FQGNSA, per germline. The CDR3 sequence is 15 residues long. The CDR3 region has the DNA TGTGCCAGCAGCTTAGTCGTCGCGGGGGCCTACGAGCAGTACTTC. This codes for CASSLVVAGAYEQYF. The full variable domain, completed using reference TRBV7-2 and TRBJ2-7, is GAGVSQSPSNKVTEKGKDVELRCDPISGHTALYWYRQSLGQGLEFLIYFQGNSAPDKSGLPSDRFSAERTGGSVSTLTIQRTQQEDSAVYLCASSLVVAGAYEQYFGPGTRLTVT.

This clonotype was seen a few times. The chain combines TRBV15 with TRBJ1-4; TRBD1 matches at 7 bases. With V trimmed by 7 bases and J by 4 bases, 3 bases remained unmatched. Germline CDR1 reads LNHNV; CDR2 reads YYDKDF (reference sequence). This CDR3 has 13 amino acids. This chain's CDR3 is CATTRDSNEKLFF. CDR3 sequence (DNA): TGTGCCACCACCCGGGACAGTAATGAAAAACTGTTTTTT.

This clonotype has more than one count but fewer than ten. CDR3 loop: CAWSPGPQETQYF. CDR3 nucleotide sequence: TGTGCCTGGAGCCCCGGACCGCAAGAGACCCAGTACTTC. The V and J genes are TRBV30 and TRBJ2-5; D gene ambiguous. The CDR3 covers 13 residues. Trimming left V 3 bases short and J 2 bases short, with 10 bases between. Germline CDR1 is GTSNPN and CDR2 is SVGIG (reference sequence).